The 18 T cell receptor beta chains below were found in one sample sequenced in a study of vaccination effects on CD4 cells after COVID-19. These receptors' targets are unknown. Prior to sequencing, the ViraFEST assay stimulated PBMC with viral peptide pools, which expanded the antigen-specific CD4+ T cells. Investigators separated out CD4+ T cells once around nine days of culture had passed. The vaccine given was either BNT162b2 or mRNA-1273, in two doses. Only in-frame clones appear in the TCRdb table, and some are missing; sequencing was by immunoSEQ multiplex PCR. The sample has approximately 74,000 clones, under 80% seen once. The source material was CD4+ T cells from PBMCs cultured with HCoV-OC43 spike peptides, sampled after COVID-19 vaccination. The subset here: HCoV-OC43 spike overlapping peptide pool stimulation. Receptors originate from a human donor who received a COVID-19 vaccine.

This chain uses TRBV7-9 with TRBJ1-5, with D hard to call. Germline V gives CDR1 SEHNR, CDR2 FQNEAQ (reference sequence). This CDR3 is 15 amino acids long. V lost 1 base, J lost 2 bases, and 9 bases lay in between. CDR3 coding DNA: TGTGCCAGCAGCTTAGGTACCGGCGGCAATCAGCCCCAGCATTTT. Translating gives CASSLGTGGNQPQHF.

V and J are TRBV18 and TRBJ2-7, with TRBD1 matching over 8 bases. Germline trimming cut 6 bases from V and 6 bases from J; bases unmatched to any gene: 7. Germline V gene data show CDR1 as KGHSH and CDR2 as LQKENI. This CDR3 region has 13 residues. Written as DNA, the CDR3 is TGTGCCAGCTCCCTAACCCAGGGGGCCGAGCAGTACGTC. Translated: CASSLTQGAEQYV.

The chain recombines TRBV5-1 with TRBJ2-7; D unclear. V gave up 4 bases and J gave up 0 bases, with 8 bases separating them. Per the germline V gene, CDR1 is SGHRS and CDR2 is YFSETQ. The CDR3 spans 13 residues. CDR3 loop: CASSRAPSYEQYV. As DNA, the CDR3 is TGCGCCAGCAGCCGGGCACCCTCCTACGAGCAGTACGTC.

This chain connects TRBV9 to TRBJ2-3; D unclear. The ends were cut back, 4 bases at V and 3 bases at J, with 12 bases in the middle. CDR3 length: 14 residues. From germline, CDR1 is SGDLS and CDR2 YYNGEE. DNA of the CDR3: TGTGCCAGCAGCCCAGTTGATGGAACAGATACGCAGTATTTT. Translation gives CASSPVDGTDTQYF.

This rearrangement joins TRBV27 to TRBJ1-4; TRBD1 is a possible D gene (5 bases). This CDR3 comprises 14 residues. Germline values: CDR1 MNHEY, CDR2 SMNVEV (reference sequence). Trimming left V 4 bases short and J 7 bases short, with 13 bases between. The CDR3 spells CASSYSVRGEKLFF. CDR3 in DNA: TGTGCCAGCAGTTATTCGGTTAGGGGTGAAAAACTGTTTTTT.

The chain recombines TRBV19 with TRBJ1-5; D is unresolved. This CDR3 has 15 amino acids. V was clipped by 1 base and J by 6 bases, with 13 bases between them. From germline, CDR1 is LNHDA and CDR2 SQIVND (reference sequence). CDR3 sequence reads: CASSIASFGPQPQHF. The DNA of the CDR3 is TGTGCCAGTAGTATAGCGAGCTTTGGTCCTCAGCCCCAGCATTTT.

The chain combines TRBV5-6 with TRBJ1-3; D unresolved. V shed 6 bases and J shed 10 bases, with 11 bases lying between them. CDR1 SGHDT and CDR2 YYEEEE come from the germline V gene. There are 11 residues in the CDR3. CDR3 protein: CASIKGRTIYF. CDR3 nucleotides: TGTGCCAGCATCAAAGGGAGGACCATATATTTT.

The chain recombines TRBV30 with TRBJ1-6; a weak D match, TRBD1 (5 bases). This CDR3 contains 13 residues. CDR1 is GTSNPN and CDR2 is SVGIG in the germline V gene (reference sequence). The ends were cut back, 1 base at V and 13 bases at J, with 14 bases in the middle. The CDR3 coding sequence is TGTGCCTGGAGTGAAGGGGTCGGAGAGCCCCTCCACTTT. Encoded protein: CAWSEGVGEPLHF. The full variable domain, completed using reference TRBV30 and TRBJ1-6, is SQTIHQWPATLVQPVGSPLSLECTVEGTSNPNLYWYRQAAGRGLQLLFYSVGIGQISSEVPQNLSASRPQDRQFILSSKKLLLSDSGFYLCAWSEGVGEPLHFGNGTRLTVT.

J is TRBJ1-1 and V is TRBV10-2, with D uncertain. The CDR3 runs 13 residues. The germline V gene has CDR1 WSHSY and CDR2 SAAADI. Trimming stripped 2 bases from V and 4 bases from J, with 8 bases between. The CDR3 DNA follows: TGCGCCAGCAGTGAGAGAGTAGGCACTGAAGCTTTCTTT. It encodes CASSERVGTEAFF.

The chain links TRBV21-1 to TRBJ1-6. TRBV21-1 is a pseudogene segment. The CDR3 has 14 residues. CDR3 in DNA: TGTGCCAGCGTTCCCCCGAGGTGGATTTCACCCCTCCACTTT. It yields the protein CASVPPRWISPLHF.

V is TRBV7-2 and J is TRBJ1-3; tentative D call: TRBD1 (6 bases). This CDR3 region has 15 residues. V was trimmed by 4 bases and J by 3 bases, leaving 13 bases between them. CDR1 SGHTA and CDR2 FQGNSA come from the germline V gene. The CDR3, as DNA: TGTGCCAGCAGCTCCGACAGGTTAAGTGGAAACACCATATATTTT. This translates into CASSSDRLSGNTIYF. The whole variable domain, remainder taken from reference TRBV7-2 and TRBJ1-3, is GAGVSQSPSNKVTEKGKDVELRCDPISGHTALYWYRQSLGQGLEFLIYFQGNSAPDKSGLPSDRFSAERTGGSVSTLTIQRTQQEDSAVYLCASSSDRLSGNTIYFGEGSWLTVV.

This clone has only a few counts. This chain joins TRBV2 and TRBJ1-3; D perhaps matches TRBD1 (5 bases). CDR1 is SNHLY, CDR2 FYNNEI, per germline. The CDR3 extends over 14 amino acids. Trimming removed 6 bases from V and 0 bases from J, with 9 bases in between. The CDR3 DNA sequence: TGTGCCAGCAGCAGGGCCACCTCTGGAAACACCATATATTTT. Protein sequence: CASSRATSGNTIYF.

A single count supports this clone. CDR3 in amino acids: CASSTLPWADNTEAFF. The CDR3 DNA is TGCGCCAGCAGCACCCTCCCCTGGGCGGATAACACTGAAGCTTTCTTT. The chain is built from TRBV5-1 and TRBJ1-1; D unresolved. V lost 4 bases to trimming and J lost 2 bases, with 18 bases between them. This CDR3 is 16 amino acids long. Per germline, CDR1 SGHRS and CDR2 YFSETQ.

In DNA, the CDR3 is TGTGCCAGCCGGTCGGGGGGCATGAACACTGAAGCTTTCTTT. It codes for CASRSGGMNTEAFF. The genes are TRBV6-6 and TRBJ1-1, with D possibly matching TRBD1 (6 bases). V shed 8 bases and J shed 0 bases, with 13 bases lying between them. The CDR3 runs 14 residues. From germline, CDR1 is MNHNY and CDR2 SVGAGI (reference sequence).

V gene TRBV7-8 combines with J gene TRBJ2-7; D possibly matches TRBD1 or TRBD2 (5 bases each). Per the germline V gene, CDR1 is SGHVS and CDR2 is FQNEAQ. Trimming removed 5 bases at V and 2 bases at J, with 10 bases between. The CDR3 is made up of 13 amino acids. The CDR3 nucleotides read TGTGCCAGCAGCAGGGACGTTACCTACGAGCAGTACGTC. The encoded protein is CASSRDVTYEQYV.

The J gene is TRBJ2-7, the V gene TRBV7-3; D unclear. The CDR3 has 14 amino acids. Between the trimmed V and J ends, which lost 6 bases and 3 bases, there was a span of 15 bases. Germline V gene data show CDR1 as SGHTA and CDR2 as FQGTGA. The CDR3 loop is CASSPDERNYEQYV. Here the CDR3 DNA reads TGTGCCAGCAGTCCGGACGAGAGAAACTACGAGCAGTACGTC.

This chain connects TRBV6-4 to TRBJ2-7; 11 bases match TRBD2. The CDR3 loop spans 16 amino acids. Unmatched junction bases numbered 8, after V lost 4 bases and J lost 3 bases. CDR1 MRHNA and CDR2 SNTAGT come from the germline V gene. CDR3 residues: CASSVKASGGFYEQYV. As DNA, the CDR3 is TGTGCCAGCAGTGTGAAAGCTAGCGGGGGGTTCTACGAGCAGTACGTC.

The V gene is TRBV6-2 or TRBV6-3, the J gene TRBJ1-2; 7 bases are a match to TRBD1. Germline V gives CDR1 MNHEY, CDR2 SVGEGT. The CDR3 spans 13 residues. The V and J ends lost 4 bases and 8 bases, in that order; junction bases with no gene match: 7. The CDR3 bases are TGTGCCAGCAGTTTTCAGGGGGGCGGAGGCTACACCTTC. It translates to CASSFQGGGGYTF.